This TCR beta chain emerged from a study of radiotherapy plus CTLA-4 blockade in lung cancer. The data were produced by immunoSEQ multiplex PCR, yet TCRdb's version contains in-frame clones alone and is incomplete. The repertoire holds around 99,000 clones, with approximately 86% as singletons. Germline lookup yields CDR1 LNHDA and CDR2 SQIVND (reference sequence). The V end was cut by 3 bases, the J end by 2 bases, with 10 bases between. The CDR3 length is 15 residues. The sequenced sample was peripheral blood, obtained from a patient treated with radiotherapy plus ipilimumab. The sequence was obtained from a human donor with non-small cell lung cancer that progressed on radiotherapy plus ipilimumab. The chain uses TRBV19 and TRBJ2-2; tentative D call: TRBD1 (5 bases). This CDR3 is CASSIPQENTGELFF. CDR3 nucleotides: TGTGCCAGTAGTATTCCACAGGAAAACACCGGGGAGCTGTTTTTT. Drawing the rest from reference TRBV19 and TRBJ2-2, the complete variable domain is DGGITQSPKYLFRKEGQNVTLSCEQNLNHDAMYWYRQDPGQGLRLIYYSQIVNDFQKGDIAEGYSVSREKKESFPLTVTSAQKNPTAFYLCASSIPQENTGELFFGEGSRLTVL.